This T cell receptor (beta chain) was retrieved from a study of blood T cells in healthy people across ages. Study-wide findings and caveats: Age showed a roughly linear inverse relationship with TCR beta diversity per million T cells. A strong correlation was found between TCR beta diversity and the percentage of naive T cells.

Trimming took off 0 bases at V and 1 base at J, with 12 bases between the two ends. The CDR3 has 15 residues. The germline gives CDR1 DFQATT, CDR2 SNEGSKA (reference sequence). This clonotype was counted between two and nine times. Its target is unknown. Through a sample-barcoded 5' primer and a J-beta primer mix, a second PCR was run for roughly 7 to 11 cycles. CDR3-containing paired-end reads numbering at least 2.5 million came from each sample. TCRdb itself ran the 5' RACE reads through MiXCR, one entry per CDR3 protein. The sample yields about a million distinct CDR3 sequences, about two fifths seen once.

The material sequenced was blood. V is TRBV20-1 and J is TRBJ2-5, with a possible D match to TRBD2 (7 bases). This sequence was found in a young man in good health. The DNA of the CDR3 is TGCAGTGCTAGAGATGGGGGGGCTATCCAAGAGACCCAGTACTTC. This translates into CSARDGGAIQETQYF.